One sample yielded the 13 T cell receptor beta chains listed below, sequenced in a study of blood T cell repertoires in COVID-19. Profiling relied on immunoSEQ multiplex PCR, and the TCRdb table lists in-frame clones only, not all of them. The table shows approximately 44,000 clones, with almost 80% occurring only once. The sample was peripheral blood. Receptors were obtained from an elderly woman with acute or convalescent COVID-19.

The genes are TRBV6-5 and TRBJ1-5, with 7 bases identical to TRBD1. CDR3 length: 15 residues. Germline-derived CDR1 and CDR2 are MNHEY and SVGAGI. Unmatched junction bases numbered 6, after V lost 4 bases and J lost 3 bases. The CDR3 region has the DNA TGTGCCAGCAGTTCCCTGGGACAGCCCAATCAGCCCCAGCATTTT. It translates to CASSSLGQPNQPQHF.

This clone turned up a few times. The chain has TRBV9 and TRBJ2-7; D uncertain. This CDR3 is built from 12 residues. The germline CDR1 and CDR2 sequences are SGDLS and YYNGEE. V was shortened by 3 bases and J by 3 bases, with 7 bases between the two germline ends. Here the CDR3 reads CASSGDFYEQYF. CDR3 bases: TGTGCCAGCAGCGGCGACTTCTACGAGCAGTACTTC.

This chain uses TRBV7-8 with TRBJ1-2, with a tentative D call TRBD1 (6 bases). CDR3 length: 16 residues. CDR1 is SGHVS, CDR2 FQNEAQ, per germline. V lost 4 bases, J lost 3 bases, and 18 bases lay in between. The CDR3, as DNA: TGTGCCAGCAGCTCTATCTGGCAGGGGAGGGACTATGGCTACACCTTC. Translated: CASSSIWQGRDYGYTF.

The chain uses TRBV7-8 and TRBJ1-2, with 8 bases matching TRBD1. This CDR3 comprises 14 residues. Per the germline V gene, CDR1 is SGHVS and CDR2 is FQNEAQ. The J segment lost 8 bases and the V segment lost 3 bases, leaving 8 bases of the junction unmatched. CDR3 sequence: CASSFVTGAPGYTF. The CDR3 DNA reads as TGTGCCAGCAGCTTTGTGACAGGGGCGCCAGGCTACACCTTC.

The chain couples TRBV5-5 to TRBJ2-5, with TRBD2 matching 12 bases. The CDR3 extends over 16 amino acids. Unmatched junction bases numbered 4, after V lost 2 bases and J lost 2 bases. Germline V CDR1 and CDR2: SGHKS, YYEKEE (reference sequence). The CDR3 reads CASSLRLAGVQETQYF. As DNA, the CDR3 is TGTGCCAGCAGCTTAAGACTAGCGGGGGTACAAGAGACCCAGTACTTC.

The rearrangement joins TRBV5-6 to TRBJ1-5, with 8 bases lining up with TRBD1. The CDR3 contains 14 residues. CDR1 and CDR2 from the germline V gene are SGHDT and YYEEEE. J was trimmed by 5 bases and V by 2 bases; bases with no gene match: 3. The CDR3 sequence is CASSFADRDQPQHF. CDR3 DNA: TGTGCCAGCAGCTTCGCGGACAGGGATCAGCCCCAGCATTTT.

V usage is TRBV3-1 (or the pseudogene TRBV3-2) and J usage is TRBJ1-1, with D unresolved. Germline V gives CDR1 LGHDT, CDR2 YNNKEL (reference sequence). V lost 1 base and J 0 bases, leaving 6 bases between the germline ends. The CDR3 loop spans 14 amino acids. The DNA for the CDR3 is TGTGCCAGCAGCCAAGGGGCTGTGAACACTGAAGCTTTCTTT. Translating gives CASSQGAVNTEAFF.

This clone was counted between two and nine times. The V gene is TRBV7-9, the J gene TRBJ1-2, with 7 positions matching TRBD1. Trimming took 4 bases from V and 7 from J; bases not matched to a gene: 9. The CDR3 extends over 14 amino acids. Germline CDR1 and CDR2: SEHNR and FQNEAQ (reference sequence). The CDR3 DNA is TGTGCCAGCAGCTCCCGACAGGGTAGTCTTGGCTACACCTTC. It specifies CASSSRQGSLGYTF.

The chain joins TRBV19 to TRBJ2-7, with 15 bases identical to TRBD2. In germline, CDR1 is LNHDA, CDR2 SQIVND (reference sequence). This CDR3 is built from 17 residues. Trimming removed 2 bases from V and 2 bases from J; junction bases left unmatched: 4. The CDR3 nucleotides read TGTGCCAGTAGTATAAGTGGACTAGCGGGAGGGCCCTACGAGCAGTACTTC. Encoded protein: CASSISGLAGGPYEQYF.

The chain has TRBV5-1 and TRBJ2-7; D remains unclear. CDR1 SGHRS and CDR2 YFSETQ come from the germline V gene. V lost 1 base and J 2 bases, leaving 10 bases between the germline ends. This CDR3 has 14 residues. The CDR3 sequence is CASSLYIDTYEQYF. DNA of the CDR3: TGCGCCAGCAGCTTGTACATAGACACCTACGAGCAGTACTTC. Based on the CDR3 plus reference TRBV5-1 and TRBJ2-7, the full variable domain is KAGVTQTPRYLIKTRGQQVTLSCSPISGHRSVSWYQQTPGQGLQFLFEYFSETQRNKGNFPGRFSGRQFSNSRSEMNVSTLELGDSALYLCASSLYIDTYEQYFGPGTRLTVT.

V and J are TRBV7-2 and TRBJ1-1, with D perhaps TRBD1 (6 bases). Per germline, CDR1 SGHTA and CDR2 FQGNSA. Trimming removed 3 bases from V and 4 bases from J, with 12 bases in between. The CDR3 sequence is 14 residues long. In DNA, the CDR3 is TGTGCCAGCAGCTTCCCACAGGGCGGCACTGAAGCTTTCTTT. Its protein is CASSFPQGGTEAFF.

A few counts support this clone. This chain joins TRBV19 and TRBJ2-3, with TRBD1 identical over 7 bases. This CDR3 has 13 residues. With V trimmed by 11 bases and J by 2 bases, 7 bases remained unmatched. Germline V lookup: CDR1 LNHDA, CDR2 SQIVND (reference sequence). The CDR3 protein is CAGSQGHTDTQYF. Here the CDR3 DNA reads TGTGCCGGATCACAGGGGCACACAGATACGCAGTATTTT.

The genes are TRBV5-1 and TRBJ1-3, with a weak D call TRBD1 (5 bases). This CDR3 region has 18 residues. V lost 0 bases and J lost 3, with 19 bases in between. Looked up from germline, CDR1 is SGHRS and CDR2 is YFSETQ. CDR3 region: CASSLGGLGESGGNTIYF. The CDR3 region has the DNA TGCGCCAGCAGCTTGGGGGGCCTGGGTGAGAGTGGTGGAAACACCATATATTTT.